This TCR beta chain was obtained from a study of OX40 agonist ivuxolimab in advanced cancers. In the study overall: Patients with prior anti-PD-1, anti-PD-L1 or anti-CTLA-4 therapy were eligible; 40% had some. Study conclusions and caveats: Antigen specificity remained undetermined for the expanded peripheral T cells.

For this clone: The target antigen is unknown.

The CDR3 is made up of 15 amino acids. Losses at the gene ends were 6 bases for V and 7 bases for J; bases not matched to a gene: 10. Germline CDR1 is MNHNY and CDR2 is SVGAGI (reference sequence). Profiled with immunoSEQ multiplex PCR; TCRdb holds only in-frame clones, not every one. The sample shows 85,000 to 95,000 clones, roughly 90% of them seen only once. The TCR was taken from an adult with an advanced solid tumor such as melanoma, head and neck, liver or kidney cancer. This chain connects TRBV6-6 to TRBJ2-7, with 12 nucleotides matching TRBD1. This specimen consisted of CD4+ or CD8+ T cells sorted from blood, obtained in a trial of the OX40 agonist ivuxolimab. CDR3 sequence reads: CASSLGQGASREQYF. Here the CDR3 DNA reads TGTGCCAGCAGCTTGGGACAGGGGGCGTCGAGAGAGCAGTACTTC.